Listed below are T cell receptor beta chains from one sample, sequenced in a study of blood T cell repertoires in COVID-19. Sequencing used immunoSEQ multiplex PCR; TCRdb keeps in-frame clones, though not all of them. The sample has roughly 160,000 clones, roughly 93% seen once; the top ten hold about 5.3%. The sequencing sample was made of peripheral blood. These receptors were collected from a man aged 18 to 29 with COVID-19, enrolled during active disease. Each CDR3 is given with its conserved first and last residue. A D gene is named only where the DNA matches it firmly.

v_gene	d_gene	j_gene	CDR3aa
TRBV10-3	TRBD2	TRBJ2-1	CAISESTSGYNEQFF
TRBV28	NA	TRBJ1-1	CASSFGVNEAFF
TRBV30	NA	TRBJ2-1	CAWSVYASYNEQFF
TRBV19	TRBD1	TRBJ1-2	CASSTTGNNGYTF
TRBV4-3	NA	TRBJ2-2	CASSQDSAQGSGELFF
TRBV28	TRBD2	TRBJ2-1	CATKLAGDDEQFF
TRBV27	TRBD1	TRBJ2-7	CASSLMQGAGEQYF
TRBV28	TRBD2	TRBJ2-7	CASRSTSGSSYEQYF
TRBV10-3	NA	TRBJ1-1	CAIRLTDSPEAFF
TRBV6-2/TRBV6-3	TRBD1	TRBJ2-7	CASRYRTGGFYEQYF
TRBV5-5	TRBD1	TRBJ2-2	CASSLTGFNTGELFF
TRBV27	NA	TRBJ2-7	CASSFRGRRYEQYF
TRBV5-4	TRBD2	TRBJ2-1	CASSSPYTGGPNNEQFF
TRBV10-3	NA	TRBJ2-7	CAISEKSGLQGYEQYF
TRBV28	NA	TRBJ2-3	CASTPPGSGDTQYF
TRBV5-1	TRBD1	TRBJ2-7	CASSPPQGDSYEQYF
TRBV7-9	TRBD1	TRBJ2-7	CASSGQGKGQYF
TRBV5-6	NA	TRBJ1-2	CASSRPRSSNYGYTF
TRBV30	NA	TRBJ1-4	CAWSPEKSSGGEKLFF
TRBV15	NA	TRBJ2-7	CATSRDEVGQYF
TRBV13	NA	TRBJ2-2	CASYGGGELFF
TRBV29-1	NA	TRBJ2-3	CSVVPGTGRWGDTQYF
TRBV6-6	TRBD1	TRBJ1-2	CASRPPGQESYYGYTF
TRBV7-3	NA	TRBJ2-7	CASSLTGVGYEQYF
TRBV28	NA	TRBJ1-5	CASSDTGNQPQHF
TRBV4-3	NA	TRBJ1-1	CASSQGFSLNTEAFF
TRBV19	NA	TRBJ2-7	CASSIDIWGLREQYF
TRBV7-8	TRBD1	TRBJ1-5	CASRKDREGAQPQHF
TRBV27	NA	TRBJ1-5	CASSLAGPDQPQHF
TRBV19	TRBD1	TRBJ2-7	CASSADRELGEQYF
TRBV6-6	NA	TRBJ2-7	CASSRGADGPYEQYF
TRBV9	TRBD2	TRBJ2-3	CASSPHQAAGVGTQYF
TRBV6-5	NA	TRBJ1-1	CASSYIGEAYTEAFF
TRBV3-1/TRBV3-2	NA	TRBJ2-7	CASSLDGRTYEQYF
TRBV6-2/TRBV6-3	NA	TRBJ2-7	CASSYSIPRERGIVDEQYF
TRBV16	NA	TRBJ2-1	CASSRLSNEQFF
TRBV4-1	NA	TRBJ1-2	CASSQQDTNYGYTF
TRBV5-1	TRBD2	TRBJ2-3	CASSPTGTSGTDTQYF
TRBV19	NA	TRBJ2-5	CASSIATASYQETQYF
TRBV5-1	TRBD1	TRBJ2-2	CASSPGTGALFWELFF
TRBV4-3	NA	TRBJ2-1	CASSPSSSASYNEQFF